One sample yielded the 7 T cell receptor beta chains listed below, sequenced in a study of blood T cell repertoires in COVID-19. The protocol was immunoSEQ multiplex PCR, while the TCRdb copy is restricted to in-frame clones and leaves out a portion. The table lists about 140,000 clones, 75% to 90% of them singletons, with about 10% in the top ten. The sample was peripheral blood. These receptors came from a man aged 60 to 75 with active or convalescent COVID-19.

As DNA, the CDR3 is TGTGCCACCAGCAGAGATTGGGACAGGGAGGGCGGGGAGCTGTTTTTT. Protein sequence: CATSRDWDREGGELFF. The chain is built from TRBV15 and TRBJ2-2, with 9 bases fitting TRBD1. Germline lookup yields CDR1 LNHNV and CDR2 YYDKDF (reference sequence). Unmatched junction bases numbered 6, after V lost 0 bases and J lost 7 bases. The CDR3 length is 16 residues.

The V call is TRBV28, the J call TRBJ1-4; D gene ambiguous. V shed 8 bases and J shed 4 bases, with 14 bases lying between them. The CDR3 covers 14 residues. The germline V gene encodes CDR1 MDHEN and CDR2 SYDVKM. The chain's CDR3 is CASGTWAGNEKLFF. The CDR3 bases are TGTGCCAGCGGCACCTGGGCCGGTAATGAAAAACTGTTTTTT.

The chain carries TRBV28 and TRBJ2-3, with 7 bases matching TRBD1. V lost 5 bases, J lost 7 bases, and 12 bases stayed unmatched. This CDR3 region has 15 residues. Germline V gene sequence: CDR1 MDHEN, CDR2 SYDVKM. DNA of the CDR3: TGTGCCAGCAGTCAAGGACAGGTTGATAGGAATACGCAGTATTTT. Encoded protein: CASSQGQVDRNTQYF.

V gene TRBV5-6 combines with J gene TRBJ2-5; 7 nucleotides match TRBD1. Per the germline V gene, CDR1 is SGHDT and CDR2 is YYEEEE. CDR3 length: 14 residues. The V and J ends lost 2 bases and 3 bases, in that order; junction bases with no gene match: 4. The DNA of the CDR3 is TGTGCCAGCAGCTTACAGGGGAATAAAGAGACCCAGTACTTC. Translating it yields CASSLQGNKETQYF.

The chain couples TRBV19 to TRBJ1-5, with D perhaps TRBD1 (6 bases). Trimming pared 3 bases from V and 5 bases from J, leaving 14 bases between. Germline CDR1 is LNHDA and CDR2 is SQIVND (reference sequence). The length of the CDR3 is 15 residues. The CDR3 spells CASSILQGFDQPQHF. CDR3 nucleotides: TGTGCCAGTAGTATTTTACAGGGTTTTGATCAGCCCCAGCATTTT.

The genes are TRBV5-8 and TRBJ2-5; the match to TRBD2 covers 7 bases. The CDR3 contains 17 residues. J lost 9 bases, V lost 0 bases, and 17 bases had no gene match. Germline V lookup: CDR1 SGHTS, CDR2 YDEGEE. The CDR3 region has the DNA TGTGCCAGCAGCTTGGTTTTGGGACTACCGTCCAAGTGGGCCCAGTACTTC. Protein product: CASSLVLGLPSKWAQYF.

V gene TRBV6-5 combines with J gene TRBJ2-7, with D possibly matching TRBD2 (5 bases). The CDR3 sequence is 14 residues long. Per germline, CDR1 MNHEY and CDR2 SVGAGI. V lost 4 bases to trimming and J lost 4 bases, with 14 bases between them. CDR3 sequence: CASSSWTADYEQYF. As DNA, the CDR3 is TGTGCCAGCAGTTCCTGGACTGCTGATTACGAGCAGTACTTC.